This passage covers 7 T cell receptor beta chains from one sample sequenced in a study of a mutant IDH1 vaccine in newly diagnosed glioma. The assay was immunoSEQ multiplex PCR, and TCRdb's table has in-frame clones only and misses some. This table holds fewer than 40,000 clones, roughly 82% found once. Time point indicated: baseline, week 1 (first vaccination visit). Noted treatment: pre-vaccination baseline after standard-of-care therapy. Here the sequenced sample was PBMCs, taken from a glioma patient treated with radiotherapy, temozolomide or both. The receptors originated from a man aged 30 to 39 with glioma.

The genes are TRBV5-1 and TRBJ2-1; possibly TRBD2 for D (6 bases). The germline V gene has CDR1 SGHRS and CDR2 YFSETQ. The CDR3 extends over 15 amino acids. The V end was cut by 3 bases, the J end by 5 bases, with 15 bases between. The CDR3 here is CASSSGESDDNEQFF. The CDR3 region has the DNA TGCGCCAGCAGCTCGGGGGAGTCGGACGACAATGAGCAGTTCTTC.

The chain is built from TRBV5-8 and TRBJ1-3; no firm D call. Trimming took 5 bases from V and 1 from J, leaving 13 bases between them. The germline V gene has CDR1 SGHTS and CDR2 YDEGEE. CDR3 length: 15 amino acids. The DNA of the CDR3 is TGTGCCAGCAGATCTCCCGGGAGGTCTGGAAACACCATATATTTT. Protein: CASRSPGRSGNTIYF.

This chain uses TRBV30 with TRBJ1-3; 7 nucleotides match TRBD1. Germline V CDR1 and CDR2: GTSNPN, SVGIG (reference sequence). The V and J ends lost 3 bases and 0 bases, in that order; junction bases with no gene match: 11. CDR3 length equals 17 residues. As DNA, the CDR3 is TGTGCCTGGAGCGGCTCCTACAGGGGCTCCTCTGGAAACACCATATATTTT. Its protein is CAWSGSYRGSSGNTIYF. Using reference TRBV30 and TRBJ1-3 for the parts outside the CDR3, the full variable domain is SQTIHQWPATLVQPVGSPLSLECTVEGTSNPNLYWYRQAAGRGLQLLFYSVGIGQISSEVPQNLSASRPQDRQFILSSKKLLLSDSGFYLCAWSGSYRGSSGNTIYFGEGSWLTVV.

This chain links TRBV4-2 with TRBJ2-1, with TRBD2 identical over 7 bases. J lost 4 bases, V lost 0 bases, and 6 bases had no gene match. This CDR3 is 16 amino acids long. CDR1 and CDR2 from the germline V gene are LGHNA and YNFKEQ. CDR3 loop: CASSQDVGGPYNEQFF. CDR3 in DNA: TGTGCCAGCAGCCAAGATGTGGGAGGGCCTTACAATGAGCAGTTCTTC.

This chain joins TRBV28 and TRBJ1-5, with D tentatively TRBD1 (5 bases). The CDR3 totals 16 residues. Germline-derived CDR1 and CDR2 are MDHEN and SYDVKM. V was clipped by 5 bases and J by 0 bases, with 14 bases between them. In DNA, the CDR3 is TGTGCCAGCAGTATGTCGGGGACCTATAGCAATCAGCCCCAGCATTTT. Protein product: CASSMSGTYSNQPQHF.

This chain uses TRBV7-9 with TRBJ2-5; tentatively, D is TRBD2 (5 bases). Trimming left V 4 bases short and J 5 bases short, with 14 bases between. The CDR3 spans 14 residues. In germline, CDR1 is SEHNR, CDR2 FQNEAQ (reference sequence). The CDR3 spells CASSSGEGWETQYF. Written as DNA, the CDR3 is TGTGCCAGCAGCTCCGGTGAGGGATGGGAGACCCAGTACTTC.

Here the CDR3 reads CASSLGQGEFRAFF. In nucleotides, the CDR3 is TGCGCCAGCAGCCTGGGACAGGGAGAGTTTAGAGCTTTCTTT. This sequence joins TRBV5-1 and TRBJ1-1; 9 nucleotides match TRBD1. J gave up 10 bases and V 4 bases, and 11 bases lay outside the gene matches. The CDR3 has 14 residues. CDR1 is SGHRS, CDR2 YFSETQ, per germline.